This note documents a single T cell receptor (beta chain) sequence. Antigen: not known. The record originates from a study of T cell responses to AZD1222 COVID-19 vaccine. Overall study results and limits: Receipt of two AZD1222 doses was followed by a rise in Spike-specific TCR breadth and depth. No repertoire was sampled before or during the peak T cell response, only after it.

This table comes from immunoSEQ multiplex PCR, and its TCRdb copy is limited to in-frame clones, with some not included. The table lists 150,000 to 250,000 clones, 85% to 95% of them singletons. The CDR3 sequence is 13 residues long. Germline CDR1 SEHNR, CDR2 FQNEAQ (reference sequence). The V end lost 3 bases, the J end lost 7 bases, and 12 bases lay between the germline ends. The chain is built from TRBV7-9 and TRBJ1-1; D remains unclear. This material consisted of peripheral blood, taken 28 days after the second AZD1222 dose. The receptor was isolated from an adult who received the AZD1222 COVID-19 vaccine. CDR3 sequence: CASSLVAGSEAFF. CDR3 coding DNA: TGTGCCAGCAGCTTGGTGGCGGGGAGTGAAGCTTTCTTT.